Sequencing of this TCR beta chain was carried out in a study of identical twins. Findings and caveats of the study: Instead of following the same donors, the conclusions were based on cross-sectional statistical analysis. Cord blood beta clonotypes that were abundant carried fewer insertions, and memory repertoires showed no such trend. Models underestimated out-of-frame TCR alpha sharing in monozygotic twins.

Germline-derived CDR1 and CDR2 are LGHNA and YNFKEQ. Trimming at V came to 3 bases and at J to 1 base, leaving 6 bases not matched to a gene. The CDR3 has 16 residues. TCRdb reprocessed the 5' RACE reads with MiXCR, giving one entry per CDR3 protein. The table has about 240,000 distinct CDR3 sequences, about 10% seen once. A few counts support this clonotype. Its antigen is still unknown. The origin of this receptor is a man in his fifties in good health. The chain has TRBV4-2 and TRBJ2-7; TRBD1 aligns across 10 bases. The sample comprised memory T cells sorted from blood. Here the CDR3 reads CASSHAGQGSSYEQYF. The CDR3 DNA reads TGTGCCAGCAGCCACGCGGGACAGGGGTCGTCCTACGAGCAGTACTTC.